This paragraph covers one T cell receptor beta chain sequence. Its specificity is unknown. V was cut by 6 bases and J by 7 bases, with 10 bases left in between. The CDR3 is 12 amino acids. CDR1 is SGHTS and CDR2 is YDEGEE in the germline V gene. The data were taken from a study of shared clonotypes between healthy human individuals. Study-level results: Represented genetic and exposure-history diversity was restricted by having few donors.

Some clones are missing from TCRdb's copy, which holds only in-frame ones; the method was immunoSEQ multiplex PCR. Among some 2,100,000 clones listed, approximately 96% were seen once. CD4+ cell separation produced CD45RA+ naive and CD45RA-negative memory subsets. The receptor's source is a man aged 18 to 29 in good health. The rearrangement joins TRBV5-8 to TRBJ2-2; no definite D call. Sequenced sample: naive CD4+ T cells sorted from blood. Described subset: CD45RA+ positively selected. This CDR3 is CASTLVIGELFF. The CDR3 nucleotides read TGTGCCAGCACCTTAGTCATCGGGGAGCTGTTTTTT.